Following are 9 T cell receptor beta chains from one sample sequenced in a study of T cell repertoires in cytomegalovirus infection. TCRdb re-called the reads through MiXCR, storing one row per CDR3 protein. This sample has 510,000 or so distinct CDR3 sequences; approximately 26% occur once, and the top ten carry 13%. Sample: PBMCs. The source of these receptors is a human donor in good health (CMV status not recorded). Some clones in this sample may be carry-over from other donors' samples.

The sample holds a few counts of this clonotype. CDR3 DNA: TGTGCCAGCAGTCCAGCGCGATTTAGCAATCAGCCCCAGCATTTT. Encoded protein: CASSPARFSNQPQHF. This rearrangement joins TRBV6-2 or TRBV6-3 to TRBJ1-5; D call uncertain. Germline V CDR1 and CDR2: MNHEY, SVGEGT. V lost 5 bases and J lost 0, with 11 bases in between. The CDR3 contains 15 residues.

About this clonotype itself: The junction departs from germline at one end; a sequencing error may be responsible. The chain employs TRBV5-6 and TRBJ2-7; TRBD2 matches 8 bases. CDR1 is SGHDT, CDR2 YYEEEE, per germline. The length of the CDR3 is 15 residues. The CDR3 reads CASRSTVHHSSGRTF. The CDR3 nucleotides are TGTGCCAGCAGATCTACAGTCCACCACTCTAGCGGGCGGACATTC.

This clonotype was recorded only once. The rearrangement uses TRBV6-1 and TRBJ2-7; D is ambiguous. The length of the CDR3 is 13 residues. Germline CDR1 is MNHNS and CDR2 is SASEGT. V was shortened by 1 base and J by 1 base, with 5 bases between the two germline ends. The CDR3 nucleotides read TGTGCCAGCAGTGAAGAGGAGTCCTACGAGCAGTACTTC. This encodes CASSEEESYEQYF.

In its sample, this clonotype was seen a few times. In DNA form, the CDR3 reads TGCGCCAGCAGCCAAGAAGGGGGATGGGGGAGAACTGGAAACACCATATATTTT. Translated: CASSQEGGWGRTGNTIYF. The V gene is TRBV4-3, the J gene TRBJ1-3; D perhaps matches TRBD1 (6 bases). Per the germline V gene, CDR1 is LGHNA and CDR2 is YSLEER. This CDR3 contains 18 residues. Trimming stripped 0 bases from V and 2 bases from J, with 17 bases between.

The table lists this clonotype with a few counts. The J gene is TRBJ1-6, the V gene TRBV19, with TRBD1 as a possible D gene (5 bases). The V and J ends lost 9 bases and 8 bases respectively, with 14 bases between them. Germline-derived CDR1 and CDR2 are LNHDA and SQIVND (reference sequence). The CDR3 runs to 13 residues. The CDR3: CASRDDDYSPLHF. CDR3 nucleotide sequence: TGTGCCAGCCGGGACGACGATTATTCACCCCTCCACTTT.

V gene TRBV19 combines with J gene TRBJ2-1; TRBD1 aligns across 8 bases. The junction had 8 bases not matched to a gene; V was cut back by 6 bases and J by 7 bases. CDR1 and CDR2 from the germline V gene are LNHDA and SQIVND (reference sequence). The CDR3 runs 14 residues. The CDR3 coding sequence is TGTGCCAGTAGGGCAGGGGGCTTTACGAATGAGCAGTTCTTC. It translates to CASRAGGFTNEQFF.

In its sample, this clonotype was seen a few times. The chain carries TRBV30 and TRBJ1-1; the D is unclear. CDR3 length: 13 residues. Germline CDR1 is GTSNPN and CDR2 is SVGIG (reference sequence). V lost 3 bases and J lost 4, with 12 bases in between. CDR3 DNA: TGTGCCTGGAGGGCATTGGGTTCCACTGAAGCTTTCTTT. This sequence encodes CAWRALGSTEAFF.

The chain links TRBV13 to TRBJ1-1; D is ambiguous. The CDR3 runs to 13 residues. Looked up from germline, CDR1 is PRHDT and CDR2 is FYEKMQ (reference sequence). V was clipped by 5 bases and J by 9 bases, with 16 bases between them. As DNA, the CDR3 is TGTGCCAGCAGCCCCGCTAATGAGGTAAAAGCTTTCTTT. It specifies CASSPANEVKAFF.

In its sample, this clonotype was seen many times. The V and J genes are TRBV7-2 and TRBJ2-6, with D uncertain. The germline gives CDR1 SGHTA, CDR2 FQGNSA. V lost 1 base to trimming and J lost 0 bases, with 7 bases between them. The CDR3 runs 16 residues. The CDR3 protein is CASSLEASSGANVLTF. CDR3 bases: TGTGCCAGCAGCTTAGAAGCGAGCTCTGGGGCCAACGTCCTGACTTTC.